A selection of T cell receptor beta chains follows, all from one sample in a study of blood T cell repertoires in COVID-19. Generated by immunoSEQ multiplex PCR, the TCRdb table keeps only in-frame clones and is missing some. The sample lists 150,000 to 200,000 clones; 70% to 90% were seen once. Source material: PBMCs or T cells enriched from blood (not recorded which). These receptors were collected from a man aged 35 to 55 who had recovered from COVID-19. Both conserved end residues are part of each CDR3. The order of the fields is V gene, J gene, clone size, CDR3 protein. The listing skips clone size in some rows; elsewhere it reads once, few, many or a size class.

>TRBV5-6|TRBJ2-2|.
CASSPVVGEGNTGELFF
>TRBV2|TRBJ1-5|once
CASSDNSNQPQHF
>TRBV27|TRBJ2-7|.
CASSSTRSYEQYF
>TRBV5-4|TRBJ2-5|.
CASSLVQGGETQYF
>TRBV12-5|TRBJ1-2|.
CASGEAALPYTF
>TRBV5-6|TRBJ2-4|once
CASSLRGKLVKNIQYF
>TRBV30|TRBJ1-1|.
CAWSRGDGFAEAFF
>TRBV10-3|TRBJ2-5|.
CAISESGLAGETQYF
>TRBV7-2|TRBJ2-2|.
CASSSGLAGAINTGELFF
>TRBV2|TRBJ1-2|.
CASVPTETNYGYTF
>TRBV2|TRBJ1-5|.
CASMPGTGAQPQHF
>TRBV30|TRBJ1-2|.
CAWGRPNAYTF
>TRBV7-8|TRBJ1-2|.
CASSLSGAQSTSYTF
>TRBV11-2|TRBJ2-3|.
CASRKSGGDTQYF
>TRBV6-5|TRBJ1-2|.
CASSRLGGAVDGYTF
>TRBV2|TRBJ1-2|.
CASSEAPEPLYGYTF
>TRBV2|TRBJ1-2|.
CASRREGVYGYTF
>TRBV5-4|TRBJ1-2|.
CASSFRGSNYGYTF
>TRBV11-1|TRBJ1-1|once
CASNLGGGFTEAFF
>TRBV11-3|TRBJ2-2|.
CASSSGGTNTGELFF
>TRBV5-1|TRBJ2-4|.
CASSFRAENIQYF
>TRBV11-2|TRBJ2-2|.
CASNRDRNTGELFF
>TRBV2|TRBJ1-4|few
CASSGDRVGNEKLFF
>TRBV6-1|TRBJ2-1|.
CASSEIGASYNEQFF